The 13 T cell receptor beta chains listed next were all sequenced from one sample in a study of shared clonotypes between healthy human individuals. Measured with immunoSEQ multiplex PCR; TCRdb has only the in-frame clones, and not every one. The sample lists approximately 2.3 million clones; approximately 95% were seen once. Source material: naive CD4+ T cells from PBMCs. Stated subset: CD45RA+ positively selected. These receptors all come from a man in his late teens or twenties in good health. Some clones in this sample may be carry-over from other donors' samples.

V and J are TRBV6-1 and TRBJ2-5, with 7 bases aligning to TRBD1. V gave up 6 bases and J gave up 1 base; unmatched junction bases: 5. Germline V gene data show CDR1 as MNHNS and CDR2 as SASEGT. The length of the CDR3 is 14 residues. CDR3 amino acids: CASSRGQLQETQYF. The CDR3 DNA is TGTGCCAGCAGCCGGGGACAGCTCCAAGAGACCCAGTACTTC.

This chain joins TRBV6-6 and TRBJ2-3; no firm D call. CDR1 MNHNY and CDR2 SVGAGI come from the germline V gene (reference sequence). CDR3 length: 15 residues. V was shortened by 10 bases and J by 0 bases, with 17 bases between the two germline ends. The CDR3: CATLDRARSTDTQYF. CDR3 in DNA: TGTGCCACCCTGGATAGGGCCCGAAGCACAGATACGCAGTATTTT.

This chain uses TRBV28 with TRBJ2-2, with D possibly TRBD1 on 5 matching bases. V shed 9 bases and J shed 1 base, with 15 bases lying between them. Germline CDR1 MDHEN, CDR2 SYDVKM. The CDR3 is made up of 15 amino acids. The DNA for the CDR3 is TGTGCCAGTCGAGGACCACAGGAGAACACCGGGGAGCTGTTTTTT. Its translation is CASRGPQENTGELFF.

V and J are TRBV15 and TRBJ2-3; D gene uncertain. Germline V gene lookup returns CDR1 LNHNV and CDR2 YYDKDF (reference sequence). The CDR3 covers 16 residues. The ends were cut back, 5 bases at V and 2 bases at J, with 17 bases in the middle. CDR3 coding DNA: TGTGCCACCAGCGGCAGCCTAGGTACCCTCACAGATACGCAGTATTTT. The encoded protein is CATSGSLGTLTDTQYF.

The chain combines TRBV18 with TRBJ2-3; TRBD1 agrees at 8 bases. The length of the CDR3 is 15 residues. Germline values: CDR1 KGHSH, CDR2 LQKENI. J was trimmed by 3 bases and V by 4 bases; bases with no gene match: 6. DNA for the CDR3: TGTGCCAGCTCACGGACAGGGTATCAGACAGATACGCAGTATTTT. This codes for CASSRTGYQTDTQYF.

In this sample, this clone turned up a few times. The chain recombines TRBV4-1 with TRBJ1-2; 9 nucleotides line up with TRBD1. CDR3 size: 13 residues. Germline-derived CDR1 and CDR2 are MGHRA and YSYEKL. The V and J ends lost 4 bases and 3 bases, in that order; junction bases with no gene match: 0. The CDR3 region has the DNA TGCGCCAGCAGCCGACAGGGGGACTATGGCTACACCTTC. It specifies CASSRQGDYGYTF.

V gene TRBV9 combines with J gene TRBJ2-7; TRBD2 matches 10 bases. Trimming took 2 bases from V and 4 from J; bases not matched to a gene: 12. This CDR3 has 17 residues. Germline V gives CDR1 SGDLS, CDR2 YYNGEE. The CDR3 loop is CASSVRRKGLAVYEQYF. CDR3 in DNA: TGTGCCAGCAGCGTCCGCCGAAAAGGACTAGCGGTGTACGAGCAGTACTTC.

The V call is TRBV6-1, the J call TRBJ2-7; D is ambiguous. The germline V gene has CDR1 MNHNS and CDR2 SASEGT. Trimming stripped 8 bases from V and 0 bases from J, with 14 bases between. The CDR3 loop spans 14 amino acids. CDR3: CASEQTASSYEQYF. In nucleotides, the CDR3 is TGTGCCAGCGAGCAGACGGCCTCCTCCTACGAGCAGTACTTC.

V usage is TRBV5-1 and J usage is TRBJ2-3; 16 nucleotides align to TRBD2. The length of the CDR3 is 23 residues. CDR1 and CDR2 from the germline V gene are SGHRS and YFSETQ. Trimming took 0 bases from V and 3 from J; bases not matched to a gene: 19. CDR3 sequence (DNA): TGCGCCAGCAGCTTGGGATGGAAGCCGGGACTAGCGGGAGGGCCTCCGGGGACAGATACGCAGTATTTT. Amino acid sequence: CASSLGWKPGLAGGPPGTDTQYF.

A single count supports this clone. The J gene is TRBJ2-5, the V gene TRBV2; TRBD1 aligns across 7 bases. V lost 8 bases to trimming and J lost 2 bases; unmatched junction nucleotides: 5. Germline assignment: CDR1 SNHLY and CDR2 FYNNEI. The CDR3 contains 13 residues. The CDR3 region is CASGVRGQETQYF. The CDR3 coding sequence is TGTGCCAGCGGGGTCAGGGGGCAAGAGACCCAGTACTTC.

A note on this clone: The sample has other DNA sequences that encode this CDR3 too. The rearrangement links TRBV6-5 to TRBJ1-1; no clear D. Between the trimmed V and J ends, which lost 2 bases and 8 bases, there was a span of 6 bases. Germline V gene sequence: CDR1 MNHEY, CDR2 SVGAGI. CDR3 length: 11 amino acids. The CDR3 is CASSYGREAFF. CDR3 nucleotides: TGTGCCAGCAGTTACGGGAGAGAAGCTTTCTTT.

The rearrangement joins TRBV11-3 to TRBJ2-1; D call uncertain. Germline CDR1 SGHNT, CDR2 YENEEA. This CDR3 is 16 amino acids long. Deletions cut 0 bases from V and 6 bases from J, with 15 bases between. This CDR3 reads CASSLESARTGNEQFF. In nucleotides, the CDR3 is TGTGCCAGCAGCTTAGAGTCAGCCCGGACGGGCAATGAGCAGTTCTTC.

This clone is a singleton in its sample. The V gene is TRBV5-1, the J gene TRBJ1-2; D may be TRBD1 (5 bases). The CDR3 runs 16 residues. Germline V gene data show CDR1 as SGHRS and CDR2 as YFSETQ. V shed 0 bases and J shed 4 bases, with 16 bases lying between them. The CDR3 DNA follows: TGCGCCAGCAGCTTGGTTGGTCAGGGTGACGCCTATGGCTACACCTTC. The encoded protein is CASSLVGQGDAYGYTF.